This T cell receptor beta chain was identified in a study of T cells in Graves' hyperthyroidism and ophthalmopathy. Overall study findings and caveats: In the blood, most expanded thyroid clonotypes above 0.001 appeared as well. A model built on 13 V-J features separated ophthalmopathy from stable hyperthyroidism.

Germline V gene lookup returns CDR1 SGHAT and CDR2 FQNNGV. V shed 5 bases, J shed 0 bases, and the junction held 5 bases outside the gene matches. The CDR3 spans 16 residues. Turning to this clonotype: The target antigen is unknown.

Hyperthyroidism of Graves' type that showed no ophthalmopathy progression within 18 months was stable. Diagnosis rested on symptoms, serum thyroxine and TRAb, thyroid ultrasound, and orbital computed tomography. Regions amplified from RNA transcripts were the TCR beta CDR3 regions. TCR CDR3 regions were first amplified by RT-PCR with HTBI primers. TCRdb independently ran MiXCR on the multiplex PCR reads; one entry per CDR3 protein. The repertoire has approximately 400,000 distinct CDR3 sequences, more than 13% of them found once; the top ten carry 30% to 35%. The sequence came from a woman aged 25 to 39 with Graves' hyperthyroidism. This chain joins TRBV11-2 and TRBJ2-1, with 9 bases matching TRBD2. Material: blood. CDR3 sequence (DNA): TGTGCCAGCAGCGGGTATAGCGGGAGCTCCTACAATGAGCAGTTCTTC. This gives the protein CASSGYSGSSYNEQFF.